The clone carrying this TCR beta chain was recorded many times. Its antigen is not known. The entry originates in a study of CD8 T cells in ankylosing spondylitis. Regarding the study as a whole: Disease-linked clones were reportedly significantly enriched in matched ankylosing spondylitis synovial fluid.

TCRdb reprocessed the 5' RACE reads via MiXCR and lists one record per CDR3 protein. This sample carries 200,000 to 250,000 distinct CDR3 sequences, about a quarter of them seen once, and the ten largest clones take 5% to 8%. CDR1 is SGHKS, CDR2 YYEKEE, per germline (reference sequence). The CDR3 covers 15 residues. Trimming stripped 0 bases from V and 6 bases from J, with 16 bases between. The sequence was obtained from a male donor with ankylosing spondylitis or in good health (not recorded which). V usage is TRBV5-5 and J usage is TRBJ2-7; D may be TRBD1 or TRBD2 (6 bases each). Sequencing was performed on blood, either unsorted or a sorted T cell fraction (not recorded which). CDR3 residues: CASSLGGPRRGEQYF. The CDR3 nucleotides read TGTGCCAGCAGCTTGGGGGGGCCCCGGAGGGGCGAGCAGTACTTC.